The TCR delta chain described here comes from a study of γδ T cells in repeated Plasmodium falciparum infection (TCRdb year 2021). Some background on the complete study: In the natural-infection arm, Malian children exposed to intense seasonal malaria transmission were enrolled and compared against age and gender matched Australian children. Four controlled human malaria infections were administered to several malaria-naive U.S. adults over approximately 580 days by bites from P. falciparum NF54-infected Anopheles stephensi mosquitoes. Samples from controlled-infection subjects were taken at baseline, just before selected infections, and 21 days after each infection. Malian gammadelta TCR repertoires were analysed cross-sectionally in periods with no transmission and longitudinally across episodes of acute febrile malaria. In the study, the shaping of the human gammadelta T cell repertoire by repeated Plasmodium falciparum infection was examined using natural infection in Mali and controlled human malaria infection. The full study reports these points: The Malian cohort was drawn from a small rural village made up mostly of one ethnic group, which limits generalizability. Across time and infection, the Vgamma9/Vdelta2+ TCR repertoires showed a highly stable polyclonal makeup, with many TCRgamma sequences overlapping between individuals. Compared with the repertoires of Australian children, the Vdelta2-negative gammadelta TCR repertoires of Malian children appeared more clonally expanded, less diverse and less shared. In Vdelta2-negative, largely Vdelta1+, gammadelta TCR repertoires, repeated controlled infections appeared to drive waves of new clonotype selection. The controlled-infection cohort was small, limiting analysis of inter-individual variability in gammadelta T cell responses.

In this sample, this clone turned up many times. What antigen it recognizes has not been identified. TCRdb's protein, taken from a much larger clone, differs from this DNA's translation at residue 3, likely owing to a read error; the protein displayed comes from the DNA. The library was built by means of multiplex PCR. Sequenced on an Illumina MiSeq. From each sorted gammadelta T cell sample, both TCR gamma (TRG) and TCR delta (TRD) chains were sequenced. The original pipeline was this. The repertoire analyses drew on clonotype tree plots, the accumulated frequency of the top 20 clonotypes, and diversity index (DI) and D75 metrics. For TCRdb, the public reads were processed anew by CATT, and duplicate DNA sequences were folded into one row. TCRdb's processing, not the authors', yielded these V and J calls. For this sample there are tens of thousands of delta-chain clones; about 1.5% appear just once. The ten largest clones capture approximately 16% of the sample.

From cysteine to phenylalanine, the CDR3 is 11 amino acids long. Of all the DNA, just the CDR3 is kept, 33 bases in frame from base 1. CDR1 and CDR2 (GEAIGNYY, EKD) derive from the germline V gene. For bulk TCR repertoire analysis, Vgamma9/Vdelta2+ and Vdelta2-negative gammadelta T cell populations were isolated by flow sorting from peripheral blood mononuclear cells. The V and J genes are TRDV2 and TRDJ1, with no confidently assigned D gene. TCRdb gives no J gene; it was assigned here by matching the DNA to germline. The sequenced material came from gamma-delta T cells from blood. This TCR was sampled from a pool of human donors (malaria-infected and uninfected, not separated). CDR3 region: CAREEPNKLIF. The DNA reads as follows: TGTGCCCGTGAAGAACCCAATAAACTCATCTTT.